This TCR beta chain was obtained from a study of blood T cell repertoires in COVID-19. For the study at large: The United States, Italy and Spain provided the acute and convalescent COVID-19 samples.

Original processing notes: Amplified reference gene primers provided the basis for estimating nucleated cell counts. Profiling relied on immunoSEQ multiplex PCR, and the TCRdb table lists in-frame clones only, not all of them. That table is the source of V, J and clone size, and D and trimming were worked out from the DNA. The profile covers around 300,000 clones, with around 92% appearing a single time and approximately 2% taken by the ten largest. This CDR3 contains 15 residues. Germline lookup yields CDR1 DFQATT and CDR2 SNEGSKA (reference sequence). V was pared by 3 bases and J by 1 base, with 15 bases between. Participants' reported clinical history set cohort assignment.

Sequencing input: PBMCs or T cells enriched from blood (not recorded which). This chain uses TRBV20-1 with TRBJ1-2; D unclear. The sequence came from a woman aged 60-75 years who had recovered from COVID-19. DNA for the CDR3: TGCAGTGCTAGTATCCCTTACAGTAGTAACTATGGCTACACCTTC. It encodes CSASIPYSSNYGYTF.